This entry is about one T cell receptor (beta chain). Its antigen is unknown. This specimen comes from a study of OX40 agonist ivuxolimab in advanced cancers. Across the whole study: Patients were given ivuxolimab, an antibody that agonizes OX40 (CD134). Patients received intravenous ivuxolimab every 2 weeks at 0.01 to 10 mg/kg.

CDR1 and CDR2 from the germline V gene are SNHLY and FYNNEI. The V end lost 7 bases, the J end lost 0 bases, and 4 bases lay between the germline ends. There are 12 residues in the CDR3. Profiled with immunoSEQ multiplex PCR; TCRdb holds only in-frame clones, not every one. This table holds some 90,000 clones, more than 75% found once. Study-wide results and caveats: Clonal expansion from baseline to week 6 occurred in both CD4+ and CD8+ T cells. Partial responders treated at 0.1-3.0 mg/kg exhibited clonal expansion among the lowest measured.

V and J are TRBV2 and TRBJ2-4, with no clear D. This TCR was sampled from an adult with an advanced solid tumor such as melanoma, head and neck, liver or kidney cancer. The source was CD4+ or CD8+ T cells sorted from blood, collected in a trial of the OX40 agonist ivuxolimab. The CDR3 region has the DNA TGTGCCAGCACCCTAGCCAAAAACATTCAGTACTTC. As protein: CASTLAKNIQYF.